The next 10 T cell receptor beta chains were all read from a single sample in a study of CD8+ T cells in alopecia areata. The treatment here: oral pan-JAK inhibitor, 5-10 mg twice daily. Sequencing used cDNA as its template, made by extracting RNA and reverse transcribing it. Profiling relied on immunoSEQ multiplex PCR, and the TCRdb table lists in-frame clones only, not all of them. The sample has about 210,000 clones; about three fifths are singletons. The sequences come from CD4+ T cells sorted from blood, collected at week 4, from a patient treated with tofacitinib. The receptors derive from a human donor with alopecia areata.

This rearrangement joins TRBV30 to TRBJ2-3, with 8 bases that match TRBD2. The germline gives CDR1 GTSNPN, CDR2 SVGIG (reference sequence). The CDR3 is 15 residues long. V gave up 7 bases and J gave up 1 base; unmatched junction bases: 10. CDR3 loop: CASRGGGTGTDTQYF. DNA for the CDR3: TGTGCCTCTAGAGGCGGGGGGACTGGCACAGATACGCAGTATTTT. Looking up the rest from reference TRBV30 and TRBJ2-3 gives the full variable domain: SQTIHQWPATLVQPVGSPLSLECTVEGTSNPNLYWYRQAAGRGLQLLFYSVGIGQISSEVPQNLSASRPQDRQFILSSKKLLLSDSGFYLCASRGGGTGTDTQYFGPGTRLTVL.

CDR3 region: CASSGTGERYNEQFF. In DNA form, the CDR3 reads TGCGCCAGCAGCGGGACAGGGGAAAGATACAATGAGCAGTTCTTC. V and J are TRBV5-1 and TRBJ2-1; TRBD1 matches at 10 bases. This CDR3 region has 15 residues. Germline loops: CDR1 SGHRS, CDR2 YFSETQ. V was clipped by 4 bases and J by 4 bases; unmatched bases: 5.

The chain recombines TRBV7-2 with TRBJ1-6; D unclear. The germline V gene encodes CDR1 SGHTA and CDR2 FQGNSA. This CDR3 spans 12 amino acids. The V end lost 4 bases, the J end lost 7 bases, and 5 bases lay between the germline ends. The CDR3 DNA reads as TGTGCCAGCAGCTACCGCAATTCACCCCTCCACTTT. This sequence encodes CASSYRNSPLHF.

This clone came up many times. V is TRBV7-9 and J is TRBJ2-7; 10 bases are a match to TRBD1. V shed 5 bases, J shed 4 bases, and the junction held 5 bases outside the gene matches. Germline V gene data show CDR1 as SEHNR and CDR2 as FQNEAQ (reference sequence). The CDR3 spans 14 residues. DNA for the CDR3: TGTGCCAGCAGCAATCCGGGACAGGGGTACGAGCAGTACTTC. Protein: CASSNPGQGYEQYF.

In its sample, this clone was seen once. V is TRBV29-1 and J is TRBJ1-2, with D perhaps matching TRBD1 (6 bases). Germline assignment: CDR1 SQVTM and CDR2 ANQGSEA. The V gene lost 0 bases and the J gene lost 4 bases, with 12 bases spanning the gap. This CDR3 has 14 residues. CDR3 bases: TGCAGCGTTGAAGAAGCCAGGGGAGCCTATGGCTACACCTTC. Protein product: CSVEEARGAYGYTF.

CDR3 protein: CASSPPGANYEQYF. The CDR3 nucleotides are TGTGCCAGCTCACCCCCAGGGGCCAATTACGAGCAGTACTTC. The chain is built from TRBV18 and TRBJ2-7; possible D gene TRBD1, 6 bases. Germline V lookup: CDR1 KGHSH, CDR2 LQKENI. V dropped 3 bases and J dropped 4 bases, with 13 bases sitting between them. CDR3 length: 14 residues.

This chain uses TRBV4-1 with TRBJ2-5, with TRBD1 as a possible D gene (6 bases). The germline V and J ends were trimmed by 3 bases and 3 bases, with 11 bases remaining between them. From germline, CDR1 is MGHRA and CDR2 YSYEKL. The CDR3 has 14 residues. CDR3 sequence (DNA): TGCGCCAGCAGCCAGCCCGGGACAAAAGAGACCCAGTACTTC. This translates into CASSQPGTKETQYF.

This clone was recorded many times. The chain has TRBV30 and TRBJ2-7; D is uncertain. The CDR3 sequence is 11 residues long. Per the germline V gene, CDR1 is GTSNPN and CDR2 is SVGIG (reference sequence). V shed 4 bases and J shed 5 bases, with 9 bases lying between them. The CDR3 is CAWKTSDEQYF. The CDR3 DNA is TGTGCCTGGAAAACCTCGGACGAGCAGTACTTC.

J is TRBJ2-7 and V is TRBV4-3, with D perhaps matching TRBD1 (5 bases). CDR3 length equals 18 residues. Per the germline V gene, CDR1 is LGHNA and CDR2 is YSLEER. V dropped 1 base and J dropped 2 bases, with 21 bases sitting between them. In DNA, the CDR3 is TGCGCCAGCAGCCAAGGGATTCCCGTTGGGGCCCAAACCTACGAGCAGTACTTC. Protein product: CASSQGIPVGAQTYEQYF.

V is TRBV29-1 and J is TRBJ1-2; 8 nucleotides line up with TRBD1. This CDR3 contains 16 residues. Germline lookup yields CDR1 SQVTM and CDR2 ANQGSEA. The trim removed 5 bases at V and 7 bases at J, leaving 18 bases unmatched. CDR3 bases: TGCAGCGTTCGTGTTCGGGGACTTGGACAGGGCGGTGGCTACACCTTC. The encoded protein is CSVRVRGLGQGGGYTF.